The 18 T cell receptor beta chains below all came from one sample that was sequenced in a study of T-cell memory formation after mild COVID-19. Each CDR3 protein is one row after TCRdb ran MiXCR on the 5' RACE reads. The top ten clones hold about a fifth of a sample with about 360,000 distinct CDR3 sequences, over 10% of them seen once. The source material was PBMCs or a T cell subset sorted from them (not recorded which). The receptors here all came from a young man who had mild COVID-19 (a few samples of this study predate the infection). Cell type and time point are not known.

The CDR3 sequence is CASPKGGGHSYEQYV. The CDR3 coding sequence is TGTGCCAGCCCGAAGGGGGGGGGGCACTCCTACGAGCAGTACGTC. V and J are TRBV7-2 and TRBJ2-7, with D perhaps TRBD2 (7 bases). The CDR3 contains 15 residues. V lost 8 bases and J 0 bases, leaving 17 bases between the germline ends. Looked up from germline, CDR1 is SGHTA and CDR2 is FQGNSA.

V and J are TRBV18 and TRBJ1-2, with D possibly being TRBD1 (5 bases). CDR3 length equals 13 residues. Germline values: CDR1 KGHSH, CDR2 LQKENI. Trimming removed 3 bases from V and 4 bases from J, with 9 bases in between. Written as DNA, the CDR3 is TGTGCCAGCTCACCGGGGGAGTCCTATGGCTACACCTTC. Its protein is CASSPGESYGYTF.

This clonotype was recorded many times. This chain links TRBV19 with TRBJ2-1; the match to TRBD2 covers 8 bases. V trimming: 4 bases; J trimming: 13 bases; junction bases outside the gene matches: 6. The CDR3 covers 12 residues. Germline lookup yields CDR1 LNHDA and CDR2 SQIVND (reference sequence). The CDR3 DNA reads as TGTGCCAGTAGTACATCGGGGGGGCAACAGTTCTTC. Residues: CASSTSGGQQFF.

The chain uses TRBV5-4 and TRBJ1-5; the D gene is possibly TRBD1 (5 bases). The CDR3 contains 15 residues. V was cut by 4 bases and J by 2 bases, with 13 bases left in between. Germline loops: CDR1 SGHNT, CDR2 YYREEE (reference sequence). The CDR3 loop reads CASSTQGTGNQPQHF. DNA of the CDR3: TGTGCCAGCAGCACCCAGGGCACGGGCAATCAGCCCCAGCATTTT. Full variable domain (rest looked up from reference TRBV5-4 and TRBJ1-5): ETGVTQSPTHLIKTRGQQVTLRCSSQSGHNTVSWYQQALGQGPQFIFQYYREEENGRGNFPPRFSGLQFPNYSSELNVNALELDDSALYLCASSTQGTGNQPQHFGDGTRLSIL.

This clonotype has a single count. The chain employs TRBV6-5 and TRBJ2-7, with 7 nucleotides matching TRBD1. CDR1 and CDR2 (germline): MNHEY, SVGAGI. The junction had 5 bases not matched to a gene; V was cut back by 6 bases and J by 3 bases. The CDR3 is 13 amino acids. CDR3 nucleotides: TGTGCCAGCAGGTACGACAGGGACTACGAGCAGTACTTC. Translation: CASRYDRDYEQYF.

This clonotype was found many times. V and J are TRBV7-9 and TRBJ2-1, with 13 positions matching TRBD2. In germline, CDR1 is SEHNR, CDR2 FQNEAQ (reference sequence). The junction had 2 bases not matched to a gene; V was cut back by 3 bases and J by 6 bases. The CDR3 is 15 amino acids. The CDR3 here is CASSFTSGGANEQFF. In DNA, the CDR3 is TGTGCCAGCAGCTTTACTAGCGGGGGGGCCAATGAGCAGTTCTTC.

This clonotype came up a few times. The rearrangement joins TRBV10-3 to TRBJ2-3; a weak D match, TRBD2 (6 bases). Looked up from germline, CDR1 is ENHRY and CDR2 is SYGVKD. This CDR3 has 13 residues. V lost 5 bases, J lost 6 bases, and 12 bases lay in between. CDR3 residues: CAISLTRGDTQYF. The CDR3 DNA reads TGTGCCATCAGTCTCACCCGGGGGGATACGCAGTATTTT.

The chain couples TRBV4-1 to TRBJ2-5, with 9 bases matching TRBD2. This CDR3 is built from 17 residues. Germline V gives CDR1 MGHRA, CDR2 YSYEKL. V lost 0 bases and J lost 2; bases outside the gene matches: 7. CDR3 DNA sequence: TGCGCCAGCAGCCAAGAGGTGGCTAGCGGGGTGCAAGAGACCCAGTACTTC. It specifies CASSQEVASGVQETQYF.

This clonotype occurred many times. The chain employs TRBV7-2 and TRBJ2-2; D is uncertain. Trimming cost V 1 base and J 16 bases, with 22 bases left between them. Germline values: CDR1 SGHTA, CDR2 FQGNSA. This CDR3 contains 15 residues. Written as DNA, the CDR3 is TGTGCCAGCAGCTTAGTGGGCGGACCGTCCGTGACTGCGTTTTTT. As protein: CASSLVGGPSVTAFF.

The chain uses TRBV13 and TRBJ2-6; D gene uncertain. This CDR3 region has 15 residues. The germline V and J ends were trimmed by 3 bases and 0 bases, with 6 bases remaining between them. Germline-derived CDR1 and CDR2 are PRHDT and FYEKMQ (reference sequence). CDR3 DNA sequence: TGTGCCAGCAGCTTTCAGGTCTCTGGGGCCAACGTCCTGACTTTC. Its translation: CASSFQVSGANVLTF.

This clonotype has a handful of counts. The chain combines TRBV7-8 with TRBJ2-5; D unresolved. Germline V CDR1 and CDR2: SGHVS, FQNEAQ. The germline V and J ends were trimmed by 5 bases and 3 bases, with 10 bases remaining between them. The CDR3 covers 13 residues. In DNA form, the CDR3 reads TGTGCCAGCAGCCTAATTGAGAAAGAGACCCAGTACTTC. This gives the protein CASSLIEKETQYF.

In its sample, this clonotype was seen many times. The chain is built from TRBV12-3 or TRBV12-4 and TRBJ1-1, with D tentatively TRBD1 (6 bases). V lost 6 bases, J lost 4 bases, and 9 bases lay in between. The CDR3 extends over 12 amino acids. The CDR3 DNA follows: TGTGCCAGCAGACAGGGTATCACTGAAGCTTTCTTT. Protein: CASRQGITEAFF.

V gene TRBV7-2 combines with J gene TRBJ2-7; TRBD2 matches 7 bases. The CDR3 loop spans 15 amino acids. The J segment lost 2 bases and the V segment lost 4 bases, leaving 8 bases of the junction unmatched. Germline V gene lookup returns CDR1 SGHTA and CDR2 FQGNSA. DNA for the CDR3: TGTGCCAGCAGCTCGCCTAGCGGATGGGCCTACGAGCAGTACTTC. This translates into CASSSPSGWAYEQYF.

The chain carries TRBV28 and TRBJ1-2, with unresolved D. This CDR3 comprises 14 residues. CDR1 and CDR2 (germline): MDHEN, SYDVKM. V lost 6 bases to trimming and J lost 3 bases, with 14 bases between them. CDR3 DNA: TGTGCCAGCAGCTTGGCTACAGCTCACTATGGCTACACCTTC. Translated, it gives CASSLATAHYGYTF.

This clonotype occurred many times. CDR3 residues: CSVSNVGEQYV. The CDR3 DNA sequence: TGCAGCGTTTCGAATGTGGGGGAGCAGTACGTC. V usage is TRBV29-1 and J usage is TRBJ2-7, with D hard to call. Trimming cost V 5 bases and J 7 bases, with 12 bases left between them. The CDR3 has 11 amino acids. In germline, CDR1 is SQVTM, CDR2 ANQGSEA.

This clonotype appeared a few times. This CDR3 is CSARDPSGGGDTQYF. In DNA form, the CDR3 reads TGCAGTGCTAGAGATCCTAGCGGGGGGGGAGATACGCAGTATTTT. V and J are TRBV20-1 and TRBJ2-3, with TRBD2 identical over 12 bases. J gave up 5 bases and V 0 bases, and 3 bases lay outside the gene matches. CDR1 is DFQATT, CDR2 SNEGSKA, per germline (reference sequence). The length of the CDR3 is 15 residues.

The V gene is TRBV7-9, the J gene TRBJ2-3, with D possibly being TRBD1 (8 bases). Germline V gene data show CDR1 as SEHNR and CDR2 as FQNEAQ (reference sequence). This CDR3 has 18 amino acids. The V end lost 5 bases, the J end lost 5 bases, and 26 bases lay between the germline ends. The CDR3 region is CASSPRGGLDRAVDTQYF. In DNA form, the CDR3 reads TGTGCCAGCAGCCCTAGGGGGGGCTTGGACAGGGCAGTAGATACGCAGTATTTT.

The chain has TRBV18 and TRBJ2-7; TRBD2 is a possible D gene (5 bases). Trimming left V 5 bases short and J 2 bases short, with 19 bases between. The CDR3 covers 16 residues. Germline V gene lookup returns CDR1 KGHSH and CDR2 LQKENI. The CDR3 region is CASSSSNTGNPYEQYF. The DNA for the CDR3 is TGTGCCAGCTCATCAAGCAATACCGGGAATCCCTACGAGCAGTACTTC.